The 25 T cell receptor beta chains below come from one sample, sequenced in a study of shared clonotypes between healthy human individuals. The repertoire was sequenced with immunoSEQ multiplex PCR; TCRdb's copy has only in-frame clones and lacks some. The data hold hundreds of thousands of clones, with 90% to 96% observed a single time. Sequencing was performed on naive CD4+ T cells sorted from blood. Noted subset: CD45RA+ positively selected. Receptors originate from a woman aged 25 to 45 in good health.

This chain joins TRBV7-9 and TRBJ1-4; D gene unclear. Trimming shortened V by 4 bases and J by 7 bases, and 10 bases separated the two germline ends. Germline CDR1 and CDR2: SEHNR and FQNEAQ (reference sequence). This CDR3 has 13 amino acids. This chain's CDR3 is CASSSSAGEKLFF. CDR3 nucleotide sequence: TGTGCCAGCAGCTCCTCCGCGGGTGAAAAACTGTTTTTT.

The CDR3 spells CASSFLDTLYVLEQYF. Written as DNA, the CDR3 is TGCGCCAGCAGCTTCCTGGACACTCTTTATGTTCTCGAGCAGTACTTC. J is TRBJ2-5 and V is TRBV5-1, with D possibly matching TRBD1 (5 bases). TRBJ2-7 matches the DNA end more closely, so the J call is doubtful. The CDR3 consists of 16 residues. CDR1 is SGHRS and CDR2 is YFSETQ in the germline V gene.

J is TRBJ2-5 and V is TRBV7-8, with 12 bases identical to TRBD1. V dropped 0 bases and J dropped 5; count of bases not matched to a gene: 4. CDR3 length: 16 amino acids. Looked up from germline, CDR1 is SGHVS and CDR2 is FQNEAQ. CDR3 sequence: CASSLAGQGAGETQYF. The CDR3 region has the DNA TGTGCCAGCAGCTTAGCGGGACAGGGGGCGGGGGAGACCCAGTACTTC.

This clone was seen a few times. The chain joins TRBV7-9 to TRBJ2-7, with 12 bases that match TRBD2. The germline gives CDR1 SEHNR, CDR2 FQNEAQ (reference sequence). The CDR3 totals 15 residues. The V segment lost 6 bases and the J segment 3 bases; nucleotides outside the gene matches: 6. The CDR3 bases are TGTGCCAGCAGTTGGGGACTAGCGGGCCTCTACGAGCAGTACTTC. Translated, it gives CASSWGLAGLYEQYF.

This rearrangement joins TRBV11-2 to TRBJ1-2, with D hard to call. CDR1 and CDR2 from the germline V gene are SGHAT and FQNNGV. Trimming took off 2 bases at V and 8 bases at J, with 12 bases between the two ends. This CDR3 has 13 residues. In DNA form, the CDR3 reads TGTGCCAGCAGCTTATCTGGGTTTGGGGGCTACACCTTC. Translated: CASSLSGFGGYTF.

This clone has only one observation. The chain couples TRBV10-2 to TRBJ2-7, with 8 bases identical to TRBD1. The CDR3 length is 17 residues. Unmatched junction bases numbered 10, after V lost 0 bases and J lost 3 bases. CDR1 is WSHSY, CDR2 SAAADI, per germline. The CDR3 bases are TGCGCCAGCAGTGAGTCGGACTGGGACAGGAAAGACTACGAGCAGTACTTC. This sequence encodes CASSESDWDRKDYEQYF.

The CDR3 sequence: CASSTEFSYNEQFF. The CDR3 bases are TGTGCCAGCAGTACAGAATTCTCCTACAATGAGCAGTTCTTC. The V call is TRBV2, the J call TRBJ2-1; no reliable D call. The CDR3 contains 14 residues. Trimming took 5 bases from V and 0 from J, leaving 8 bases between them. Germline V gene sequence: CDR1 SNHLY, CDR2 FYNNEI.

CDR3 residues: CASSLVAATSGANVLTF. The DNA of the CDR3 is TGTGCCAGCAGCTTGGTAGCGGCCACCTCTGGGGCCAACGTCCTGACTTTC. The chain uses TRBV5-6 and TRBJ2-6, with D perhaps TRBD2 (6 bases). CDR1 and CDR2 (germline): SGHDT, YYEEEE. The CDR3 has 17 amino acids. V dropped 0 bases and J dropped 0 bases, with 10 bases sitting between them.

The V gene is TRBV14, the J gene TRBJ2-7, with TRBD2 matching 10 bases. Germline CDR1 is SGHDN and CDR2 is FVKESK. The CDR3 extends over 15 amino acids. V shed 8 bases, J shed 3 bases, and the junction held 10 bases outside the gene matches. The CDR3 reads CASRTASGSYYEQYF. CDR3 DNA: TGTGCCAGCCGAACCGCTAGCGGGAGTTACTACGAGCAGTACTTC.

For this clone: Other DNA sequences within the sample encode an identical CDR3. The V call is TRBV18, the J call TRBJ2-1; 10 positions agree with TRBD2. The CDR3 is 15 amino acids. V dropped 3 bases and J dropped 7; count of bases not matched to a gene: 6. Germline V gene lookup returns CDR1 KGHSH and CDR2 LQKENI. The CDR3 region is CASSPGLAGVNEQFF. The CDR3 nucleotides are TGTGCCAGCTCACCTGGGCTAGCGGGAGTAAATGAGCAGTTCTTC.

Regarding this clone: A read error may produce the germline difference seen at one junction end. The chain carries TRBV5-4 and TRBJ2-4; D call uncertain. Germline V gene data show CDR1 as SGHNT and CDR2 as YYREEE (reference sequence). This CDR3 region has 14 residues. Here the CDR3 reads CASSLAAQENIQYF. The CDR3 nucleotides read TGTGCCAGTAGCTTGGCAGCCCAGGAAAACATTCAGTACTTC.

Only one count was recorded for this clone. The rearrangement joins TRBV12-2 to TRBJ2-5; TRBD2 is the table's D call, not checked against the DNA. TRBV12-2 is reported as a pseudogene. The CDR3 runs 18 residues. The CDR3 region has the DNA TGTGCAAGTCGCTTAGTAAGTAGGGCGGGAGGTAGGGGAGAGACCCAGTACTTC. Residues: CASRLVSRAGGRGETQYF.

The genes are TRBV28 and TRBJ1-1; 12 bases fit TRBD1. The CDR3 is 15 residues long. With 6 bases clipped from V and 4 bases from J, the junction kept 6 bases outside the gene matches. From germline, CDR1 is MDHEN and CDR2 SYDVKM. The CDR3 spells CASRTGTGGVTEAFF. Written as DNA, the CDR3 is TGTGCCAGCAGAACCGGGACAGGGGGCGTCACTGAAGCTTTCTTT.

The V gene is TRBV28, the J gene TRBJ1-5; 8 nucleotides line up with TRBD1. The CDR3 has 16 amino acids. Germline V gene sequence: CDR1 MDHEN, CDR2 SYDVKM. Trimming took 2 bases from V and 3 from J; bases not matched to a gene: 6. CDR3 DNA: TGTGCCAGCAGTTTAGGGGACAGGCCATACAATCAGCCCCAGCATTTT. This sequence encodes CASSLGDRPYNQPQHF.

The chain links TRBV2 to TRBJ2-7; tentative D call: TRBD2 (6 bases). The CDR3 sequence is 12 residues long. V was clipped by 8 bases and J by 6 bases, with 14 bases between them. CDR1 is SNHLY and CDR2 is FYNNEI in the germline V gene. CDR3 sequence reads: CASSSESLEQYF. The CDR3 bases are TGTGCCAGCTCTAGCGAGAGTCTCGAGCAGTACTTC.

The chain couples TRBV28 to TRBJ1-1; 7 bases fit TRBD1. This CDR3 comprises 15 residues. Germline V gives CDR1 MDHEN, CDR2 SYDVKM. Trimming removed 1 base from V and 5 bases from J; junction bases left unmatched: 7. The CDR3 spells CASSLLQGRRTEAFF. DNA of the CDR3: TGTGCCAGCAGTTTATTACAGGGGCGACGGACTGAAGCTTTCTTT.

The gene calls are TRBV19 and TRBJ2-7, with TRBD2 identical over 8 bases. CDR3 length: 19 amino acids. The junction had 20 bases not matched to a gene; V was cut back by 3 bases and J by 4 bases. Germline V gene lookup returns CDR1 LNHDA and CDR2 SQIVND (reference sequence). The CDR3: CASSIGREGTLRGFYEQYF. In DNA, the CDR3 is TGTGCCAGTAGTATCGGACGGGAGGGGACACTCCGTGGGTTTTACGAGCAGTACTTC.

The J gene is TRBJ2-1, the V gene TRBV4-1; 12 positions agree with TRBD2. CDR1 is MGHRA, CDR2 YSYEKL, per germline. This CDR3 is built from 16 residues. J was trimmed by 7 bases and V by 1 base; bases with no gene match: 5. In DNA, the CDR3 is TGCGCCAGCAGCCAAGGTCTAGCGGGAGGGCAGAATGAGCAGTTCTTC. Translating it yields CASSQGLAGGQNEQFF.

The chain carries TRBV27 and TRBJ2-5; 10 positions match TRBD2. The J call could be wrong; TRBJ2-7 is a better fit for the DNA end. There are 15 residues in the CDR3. Germline V gene sequence: CDR1 MNHEY, CDR2 SMNVEV (reference sequence). CDR3 coding DNA: TGTGCCAGCAGTTCCCCCCAGCGGGAGGGCTACGAGCAGTACTTC. It translates to CASSSPQREGYEQYF.

This chain uses TRBV27 with TRBJ2-3; possible D gene TRBD2, 6 bases. Germline values: CDR1 MNHEY, CDR2 SMNVEV (reference sequence). This CDR3 is 16 amino acids long. Between the trimmed V and J ends, which lost 7 bases and 4 bases, there was a span of 21 bases. CDR3 DNA sequence: TGTGCCAGCACTCACCGGAGGCGGGATCCCCCAGATACGCAGTATTTT. Translated, it gives CASTHRRRDPPDTQYF.

This clone was seen a single time. The gene calls are TRBV5-1 and TRBJ1-1; tentative D call: TRBD1 (5 bases). This CDR3 contains 13 residues. V gave up 4 bases and J gave up 5 bases, with 12 bases separating them. Germline values: CDR1 SGHRS, CDR2 YFSETQ. As DNA, the CDR3 is TGCGCCAGCAGCCGGCGGCGGGGGACTGAAGCTTTCTTT. This encodes CASSRRRGTEAFF.

V is TRBV7-9 and J is TRBJ1-4, with a tentative D call TRBD1 (6 bases). The CDR3 has 11 amino acids. Looked up from germline, CDR1 is SEHNR and CDR2 is FQNEAQ (reference sequence). V was cut by 1 base and J by 14 bases, with 8 bases left in between. CDR3 in amino acids: CASSLGGLLFF. DNA of the CDR3: TGTGCCAGCAGCTTAGGGGGGCTGCTGTTTTTT. Full variable domain (rest looked up from reference TRBV7-9 and TRBJ1-4): DTGVSQNPRHKITKRGQNVTFRCDPISEHNRLYWYRQTLGQGPEFLTYFQNEAQLEKSRLLSDRFSAERPKGSFSTLEIQRTEQGDSAMYLCASSLGGLLFFGSGTQLSVL.

The chain recombines TRBV5-1 with TRBJ2-7, with 11 bases lining up with TRBD2. V shed 1 base, J shed 7 bases, and the junction held 10 bases outside the gene matches. The CDR3 is 16 amino acids. Germline CDR1 is SGHRS and CDR2 is YFSETQ. CDR3 coding DNA: TGCGCCAGCAGCTTGACCCTAGCGGGAGGCCCTGGGGAGCAGTACTTC. Translation gives CASSLTLAGGPGEQYF.

V is TRBV19 and J is TRBJ2-3; D gene unclear. The V gene's germline CDR1 is LNHDA and CDR2 SQIVND (reference sequence). Deletions cut 3 bases from V and 0 bases from J, with 16 bases between. The CDR3 loop spans 17 amino acids. The CDR3 DNA is TGTGCCAGTAGTATCATTCAACAGCCAGCTAGCACAGATACGCAGTATTTT. Its translation is CASSIIQQPASTDTQYF.

V and J are TRBV11-2 and TRBJ2-2; D is possibly TRBD1 (6 bases). The CDR3 is 16 amino acids. Trimming removed 5 bases from V and 3 bases from J, with 16 bases in between. The germline gives CDR1 SGHAT, CDR2 FQNNGV. The CDR3 DNA is TGTGCCAGCAGCCTAGGGTCGGGACACTACACCGGGGAGCTGTTTTTT. The encoded protein is CASSLGSGHYTGELFF.